The 5 T cell receptor beta chains listed next were all sequenced from one sample in a study of T-cell reconstitution after alpha-beta-depleted transplantation in children. Unique molecular identifiers were built into the TCRbeta library. TCRdb re-derived calls from the PCR reads in MiXCR, one entry per CDR3 protein. The repertoire holds roughly 150,000 distinct CDR3 sequences, around 10% seen once, with about 13% in the top ten. Source: PBMCs, taken before TCRalphabeta/CD19-depleted stem cell transplant. The receptors come from a boy aged 2 to 10 with acute myeloid leukemia, due to receive a stem cell transplant.

This clonotype was detected ten times or more. This chain connects TRBV7-9 to TRBJ1-5, with TRBD1 matching 7 bases. J gave up 5 bases and V 5 bases, and 6 bases lay outside the gene matches. The CDR3 runs to 14 residues. Germline CDR1 is SEHNR and CDR2 is FQNEAQ (reference sequence). The CDR3 DNA is TGTGCCAGCAGCCGGGGACAGATCTATCAGCCCCAGCATTTT. This translates into CASSRGQIYQPQHF. Looking up the rest from reference TRBV7-9 and TRBJ1-5 gives the full variable domain: DTGVSQNPRHKITKRGQNVTFRCDPISEHNRLYWYRQTLGQGPEFLTYFQNEAQLEKSRLLSDRFSAERPKGSFSTLEIQRTEQGDSAMYLCASSRGQIYQPQHFGDGTRLSIL.

This clonotype was observed many times. The rearrangement links TRBV5-5 to TRBJ1-4; D is unclear. Per germline, CDR1 SGHKS and CDR2 YYEKEE (reference sequence). V lost 6 bases and J 7 bases, leaving 19 bases between the germline ends. The CDR3 loop spans 15 amino acids. The CDR3 loop reads CASTPQLSLGEKLFF. The DNA of the CDR3 is TGTGCCAGCACTCCCCAACTCTCCCTGGGTGAAAAACTGTTTTTT.

This clonotype was observed at least ten times. J is TRBJ1-5 and V is TRBV20-1, with D tentatively TRBD1 (5 bases). This CDR3 contains 14 residues. The germline gives CDR1 DFQATT, CDR2 SNEGSKA (reference sequence). V lost 6 bases to trimming and J lost 0 bases, with 12 bases between them. The CDR3 DNA is TGCAGTGCAAAACAGGCCTATAGCAATCAGCCCCAGCATTTT. It encodes CSAKQAYSNQPQHF.

As to this clonotype: This may be a read error, as it is one base from a much larger clone. This chain links TRBV20-1 with TRBJ2-1; 12 nucleotides align to TRBD2. V trimming: 6 bases; J trimming: 7 bases; junction bases outside the gene matches: 7. Germline CDR1 reads DFQATT; CDR2 reads SNEGSKA (reference sequence). This CDR3 has 14 residues. The CDR3 DNA is TGCAGTGCAACCGCGACTAGCGGGGGTAATGAGCAGTTCTTC. Its translation is CSATATSGGNEQFF.

This clonotype was detected ten times or more. The CDR3 nucleotides are TGTGCCAGCAGCCCCTCCAGCAACTACGAGCAGTACTTC. Its translation: CASSPSSNYEQYF. The J gene is TRBJ2-7, the V gene TRBV4-2; D not certain. CDR1 LGHNA and CDR2 YNFKEQ come from the germline V gene. This CDR3 spans 13 amino acids. The ends were cut back, 4 bases at V and 3 bases at J, with 10 bases in the middle.